Below, 7 T cell receptor beta chains from the same sample are listed, as sequenced in a study of beta chain features in type 1 diabetes. Expressed TCRB transcripts were sequenced because the isolated RNA had all been reverse transcribed beforehand. Using immunoSEQ multiplex PCR, the repertoire was profiled, and TCRdb retains in-frame clones only, with some absent. The table has 250,000 to 300,000 clones, roughly an eighth seen once. Points from the study as a whole: Type 1 diabetes patients had moderately but significantly shorter TCRB CDR3s in all four CD4+ subsets.

These receptors lack a known antigen. The specimen sequenced was naive CD4+ T cells from blood. The receptors stem from a man aged 25 to 45 with type 1 diabetes.

The chain joins TRBV5-1 to TRBJ2-1, with D possibly being TRBD2 (6 bases). This CDR3 is built from 15 residues. V was cut by 0 bases and J by 8 bases, with 15 bases left in between. The germline gives CDR1 SGHRS, CDR2 YFSETQ. CDR3 DNA sequence: TGCGCCAGCAGCTTGGTAGATTGGGGAGGCGATGAGCAGTTCTTC. Translation gives CASSLVDWGGDEQFF. Variable domain in full (rest from reference TRBV5-1 and TRBJ2-1): KAGVTQTPRYLIKTRGQQVTLSCSPISGHRSVSWYQQTPGQGLQFLFEYFSETQRNKGNFPGRFSGRQFSNSRSEMNVSTLELGDSALYLCASSLVDWGGDEQFFGPGTRLTVL.

This sequence joins TRBV15 and TRBJ2-2; no reliable D call. The CDR3 is 13 amino acids. V lost 5 bases and J lost 3, with 7 bases in between. Germline loops: CDR1 LNHNV, CDR2 YYDKDF (reference sequence). The DNA for the CDR3 is TGTGCCACCAGCGCCAGGTACACCGGGGAGCTGTTTTTT. It specifies CATSARYTGELFF.

The chain links TRBV5-1 to TRBJ2-3, with 12 bases matching TRBD2. The J segment lost 2 bases and the V segment lost 4 bases, leaving 5 bases of the junction unmatched. The CDR3 contains 16 residues. Looked up from germline, CDR1 is SGHRS and CDR2 is YFSETQ. CDR3 amino acids: CASSRGLAGNTDTQYF. The DNA of the CDR3 is TGCGCCAGCAGCCGCGGACTAGCGGGAAACACAGATACGCAGTATTTT.

The V gene is TRBV2, the J gene TRBJ2-1; D is undetermined. The CDR3 is made up of 16 amino acids. Between the trimmed V and J ends, which lost 3 bases and 0 bases, there was a span of 12 bases. The germline V gene has CDR1 SNHLY and CDR2 FYNNEI. The CDR3 DNA reads as TGTGCCAGCAGTGATGCTAGTGCTATCTCCTACAATGAGCAGTTCTTC. It yields the protein CASSDASAISYNEQFF.

This clone was counted between two and nine times. The chain carries TRBV5-1 and TRBJ1-1; 9 nucleotides match TRBD1. The CDR3 extends over 13 amino acids. The J segment lost 12 bases and the V segment lost 2 bases, leaving 8 bases of the junction unmatched. Germline CDR1 is SGHRS and CDR2 is YFSETQ. CDR3 sequence (DNA): TGCGCCAGCAGCTTTACAGGGGGCTCGGTATCTTTCTTT. Protein product: CASSFTGGSVSFF.

This clone has only a few counts. The chain carries TRBV9 and TRBJ1-1; no definite D call. Germline CDR1 is SGDLS and CDR2 is YYNGEE. V lost 3 bases and J lost 4, with 10 bases in between. The length of the CDR3 is 13 residues. CDR3 DNA: TGTGCCAGCAGCGCCCTCCCCGGCACTGAAGCTTTCTTT. Amino acid sequence: CASSALPGTEAFF.

As regards this clone: The same CDR3 also results from other DNA sequences found in this sample. This chain joins TRBV7-2 and TRBJ1-5; 7 bases are a match to TRBD1. The CDR3 length is 14 residues. V shed 4 bases, J shed 5 bases, and the junction held 5 bases outside the gene matches. Germline V gene lookup returns CDR1 SGHTA and CDR2 FQGNSA. In DNA form, the CDR3 reads TGTGCCAGCAGCTCCAGGACAGGTGATCAGCCCCAGCATTTT. The encoded protein is CASSSRTGDQPQHF.